This entry is about one TCR beta chain. This entry is derived from a study of identical twins. V was clipped by 5 bases and J by 2 bases, with 13 bases between them. The CDR3 totals 15 residues. Germline V lookup: CDR1 LNHDA, CDR2 SQIVND (reference sequence). A template switching step contributed a universal primer site, while unique molecular identifiers were present in the cDNA. TCRdb ran MiXCR on the 5' RACE reads and lists one entry per CDR3 protein. This sample has approximately 190,000 distinct CDR3 sequences, with about a sixth found just once. The same data also contributed to another study, on T cells expressing NK-cell markers. This second study says: One of eight sequenced donors was HCMV-seronegative; the other seven were seropositive.

Sequencing was done on a sample of CD8+ T cells sorted from blood. V usage is TRBV19 and J usage is TRBJ2-1, with D maybe TRBD1 (5 bases). This receptor was obtained from a woman between 18 and 30 years old in good health. This CDR3 is CASSPPQGAYNEQFF. In DNA form, the CDR3 reads TGTGCCAGTAGTCCCCCCCAGGGCGCCTACAATGAGCAGTTCTTC.